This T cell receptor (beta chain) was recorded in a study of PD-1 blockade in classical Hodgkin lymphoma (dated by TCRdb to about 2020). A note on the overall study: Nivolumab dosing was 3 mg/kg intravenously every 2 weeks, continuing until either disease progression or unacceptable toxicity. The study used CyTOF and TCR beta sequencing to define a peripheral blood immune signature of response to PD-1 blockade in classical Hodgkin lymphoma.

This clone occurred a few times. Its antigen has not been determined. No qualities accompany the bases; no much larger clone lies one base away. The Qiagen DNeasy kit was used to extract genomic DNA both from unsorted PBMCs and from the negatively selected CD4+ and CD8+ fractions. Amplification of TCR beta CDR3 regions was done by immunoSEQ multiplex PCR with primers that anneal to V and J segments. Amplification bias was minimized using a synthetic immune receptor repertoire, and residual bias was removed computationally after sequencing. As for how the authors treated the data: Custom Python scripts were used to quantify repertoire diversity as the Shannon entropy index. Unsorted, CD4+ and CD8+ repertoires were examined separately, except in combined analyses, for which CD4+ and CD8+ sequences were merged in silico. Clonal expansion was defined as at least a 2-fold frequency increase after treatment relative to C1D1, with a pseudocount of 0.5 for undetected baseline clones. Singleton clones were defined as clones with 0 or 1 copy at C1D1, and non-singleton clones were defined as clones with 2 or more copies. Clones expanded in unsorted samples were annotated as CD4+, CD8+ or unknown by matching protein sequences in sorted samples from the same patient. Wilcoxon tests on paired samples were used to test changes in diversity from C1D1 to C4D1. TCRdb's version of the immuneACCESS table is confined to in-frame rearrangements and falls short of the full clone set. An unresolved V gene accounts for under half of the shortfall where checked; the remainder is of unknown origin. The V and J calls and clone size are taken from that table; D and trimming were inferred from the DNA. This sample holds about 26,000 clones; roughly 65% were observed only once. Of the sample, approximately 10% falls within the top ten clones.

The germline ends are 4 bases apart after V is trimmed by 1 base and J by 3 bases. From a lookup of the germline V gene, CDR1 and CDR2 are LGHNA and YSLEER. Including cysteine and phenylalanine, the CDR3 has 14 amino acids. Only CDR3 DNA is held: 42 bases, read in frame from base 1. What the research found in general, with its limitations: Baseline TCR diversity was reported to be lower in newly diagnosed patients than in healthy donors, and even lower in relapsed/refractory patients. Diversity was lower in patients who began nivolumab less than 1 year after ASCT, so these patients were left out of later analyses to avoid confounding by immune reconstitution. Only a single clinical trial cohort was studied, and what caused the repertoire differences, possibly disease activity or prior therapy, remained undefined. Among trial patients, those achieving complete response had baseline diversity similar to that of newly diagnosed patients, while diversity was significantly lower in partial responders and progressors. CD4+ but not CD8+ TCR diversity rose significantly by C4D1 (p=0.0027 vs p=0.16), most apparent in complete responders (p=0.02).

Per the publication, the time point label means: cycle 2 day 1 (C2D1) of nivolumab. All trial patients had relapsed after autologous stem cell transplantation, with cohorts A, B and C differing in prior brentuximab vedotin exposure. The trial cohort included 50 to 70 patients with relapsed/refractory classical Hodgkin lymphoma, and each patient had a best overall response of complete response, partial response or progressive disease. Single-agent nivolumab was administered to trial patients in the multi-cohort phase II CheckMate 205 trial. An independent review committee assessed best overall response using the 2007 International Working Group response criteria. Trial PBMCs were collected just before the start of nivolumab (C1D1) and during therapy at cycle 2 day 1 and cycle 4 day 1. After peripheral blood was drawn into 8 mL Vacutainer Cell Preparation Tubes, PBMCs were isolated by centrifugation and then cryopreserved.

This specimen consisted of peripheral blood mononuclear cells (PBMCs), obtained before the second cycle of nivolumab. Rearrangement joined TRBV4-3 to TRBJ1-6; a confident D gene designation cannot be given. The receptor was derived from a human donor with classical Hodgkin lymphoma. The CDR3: CASSQGLYNSPLHF. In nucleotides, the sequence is TGCGCCAGCAGCCAAGGTCTCTATAATTCACCCCTCCACTTT.